The 5 T cell receptor beta chains reported below all come from one sample, sequenced in a study of sequential checkpoint blockade in melanoma. As to treatment: randomized to nivolumab then ipilimumab (arm A) or the reverse (arm B). Clones were sequenced by immunoSEQ multiplex PCR, and TCRdb holds only the in-frame ones, with some missing. The sample has about 6,100 clones, roughly three fifths seen once. The input for sequencing was CD8+ T cells sorted from blood (inferred from file names), taken from a patient given nivolumab and ipilimumab in sequence. The origin of the receptors is a human donor with melanoma.

This clone is medium-sized within its sample. This chain uses TRBV28 with TRBJ1-4, with a possible D match to TRBD1 (5 bases). Between the trimmed V and J ends, which lost 4 bases and 6 bases, there was a span of 15 bases. Germline CDR1 and CDR2: MDHEN and SYDVKM. The CDR3 length is 15 residues. CDR3 DNA sequence: TGTGCCAGCAGTTCGAGACAGCGTCCTTATGAAAAACTGTTTTTT. As protein: CASSSRQRPYEKLFF.

The chain links TRBV5-4 to TRBJ1-1; D is ambiguous. V dropped 0 bases and J dropped 11 bases, with 11 bases sitting between them. This CDR3 spans 12 amino acids. Germline lookup yields CDR1 SGHNT and CDR2 YYREEE (reference sequence). CDR3 in DNA: TGTGCCAGCAGCTTGGTGGGTGGAGATGCTTTCTTT. Its translation is CASSLVGGDAFF.

This chain joins TRBV2 and TRBJ1-1; D possibly corresponds to TRBD1 (6 bases). The CDR3 loop spans 14 amino acids. Trimming stripped 6 bases from V and 0 bases from J, with 11 bases between. The germline V gene encodes CDR1 SNHLY and CDR2 FYNNEI. CDR3 nucleotide sequence: TGTGCCAGCAGCAAAGGACAGTTGAACACTGAAGCTTTCTTT. As protein: CASSKGQLNTEAFF.

Note on this clone: The same CDR3 arises from other DNA sequences in this sample as well. The chain links TRBV9 to TRBJ1-4; D gene ambiguous. This CDR3 region has 15 residues. Between the trimmed V and J ends, which lost 2 bases and 0 bases, there was a span of 8 bases. In germline, CDR1 is SGDLS, CDR2 YYNGEE. The CDR3 sequence: CASSVGEATNEKLFF. In nucleotides, the CDR3 is TGTGCCAGCAGCGTTGGGGAGGCAACTAATGAAAAACTGTTTTTT.

The gene calls are TRBV4-1 and TRBJ2-1, with 9 bases that match TRBD2. In germline, CDR1 is MGHRA, CDR2 YSYEKL. The ends lost 3 bases at V and 9 bases at J; junction bases unmatched: 3. This CDR3 is built from 13 residues. The CDR3, as DNA: TGCGCCAGCAGCCAGGGGACTAGCATTGAGCAGTTCTTC. Translation: CASSQGTSIEQFF.